The rows below give T cell receptor beta chains drawn from one sample of a study of T cells in Graves' hyperthyroidism and ophthalmopathy. One entry per CDR3 protein, called by TCRdb with MiXCR from the multiplex PCR reads. The data hold 300,000 to 400,000 distinct CDR3 sequences, with about 18% observed a single time. Sequencing input: blood. The receptors shown here come from a man younger than 35 with Graves' ophthalmopathy. Each CDR3 is given with its conserved first and last residue. A D gene is named only where the DNA matches it firmly. The size field is filled for only some rows; it gives once, few, many or a size class.

D gene: -
V gene: TRBV3-1
J gene: TRBJ2-5
clone size: many
CDR3 protein: CASSQSQGQETQYF
CDR3 DNA: TGTGCCAGCAGCCAGTCACAGGGTCAAGAGACCCAGTACTTC

D gene: TRBD1
V gene: TRBV27
J gene: TRBJ1-1
clone size: many
CDR3 protein: CASSPSTGVVTEAFF
CDR3 DNA: TGTGCCAGCAGTCCTTCAACAGGGGTTGTGACTGAAGCTTTCTTT

D gene: -
V gene: TRBV20-1
J gene: TRBJ2-1
clone size: -
CDR3 protein: CSAGRDGYNEQFF
CDR3 DNA: TGCAGTGCTGGCCGGGACGGCTACAATGAGCAGTTCTTC

D gene: -
V gene: TRBV6-2/TRBV6-3
J gene: TRBJ2-1
clone size: -
CDR3 protein: CASRLDSSYEQFF
CDR3 DNA: TGTGCCAGCAGGCTGGACAGCAGCTACGAGCAGTTCTTC

D gene: -
V gene: TRBV20-1
J gene: TRBJ2-7
clone size: -
CDR3 protein: CSARDWRTAYEQYF
CDR3 DNA: TGCAGTGCTAGAGATTGGCGGACAGCCTACGAGCAGTACTTC

D gene: TRBD2
V gene: TRBV3-1
J gene: TRBJ2-1
clone size: few
CDR3 protein: CASSQERLAGVGINEQFF
CDR3 DNA: TGTGCCAGCAGCCAAGAAAGACTAGCGGGGGTGGGGATCAATGAGCAGTTCTTC

D gene: -
V gene: TRBV27
J gene: TRBJ2-2
clone size: -
CDR3 protein: CASSFWVAGELFF
CDR3 DNA: TGTGCCAGCAGTTTCTGGGTAGCCGGGGAGCTGTTTTTT

D gene: TRBD2
V gene: TRBV5-4
J gene: TRBJ2-3
clone size: -
CDR3 protein: CASSFGLAGGGDTQYF
CDR3 DNA: TGTGCCAGCAGCTTCGGACTAGCGGGGGGTGGAGATACGCAGTATTTT

D gene: TRBD1
V gene: TRBV4-2
J gene: TRBJ1-2
clone size: few
CDR3 protein: CASSQVRDSNYGYTF
CDR3 DNA: TGTGCCAGCAGCCAAGTCCGGGACAGCAACTATGGCTACACCTTC

D gene: TRBD2
V gene: TRBV20-1
J gene: TRBJ2-7
clone size: -
CDR3 protein: CSARETSGWYEQYF
CDR3 DNA: TGCAGTGCTAGAGAAACTAGCGGGTGGTACGAGCAGTACTTC

D gene: TRBD1
V gene: TRBV12-3/TRBV12-4
J gene: TRBJ1-2
clone size: many
CDR3 protein: CASSLRGGKDGYTF
CDR3 DNA: TGTGCCAGCAGTTTGAGAGGGGGCAAGGATGGCTACACCTTC

D gene: TRBD2
V gene: TRBV7-6
J gene: TRBJ2-1
clone size: many
CDR3 protein: CASSKTSGGYSYNEQFF
CDR3 DNA: TGTGCCAGCAGCAAGACTAGCGGGGGGTATTCCTACAATGAGCAGTTCTTC

D gene: TRBD2
V gene: TRBV12-3/TRBV12-4
J gene: TRBJ2-1
clone size: -
CDR3 protein: CASLIGLAAYNEQFF
CDR3 DNA: TGTGCCAGCCTCATCGGGCTAGCGGCCTACAATGAGCAGTTCTTC

D gene: TRBD1
V gene: TRBV11-2
J gene: TRBJ2-5
clone size: many
CDR3 protein: CASSVTWDREETQYF
CDR3 DNA: TGTGCCAGCAGCGTAACCTGGGACAGGGAGGAGACCCAGTACTTC

D gene: -
V gene: TRBV4-2
J gene: TRBJ1-1
clone size: -
CDR3 protein: CASSMDPGNTEAFF
CDR3 DNA: TGTGCCAGCTCTATGGATCCCGGGAACACTGAAGCTTTCTTT

D gene: -
V gene: TRBV27
J gene: TRBJ1-5
clone size: many
CDR3 protein: CASSPASYQPQHF
CDR3 DNA: TGTGCCAGCAGTCCCGCCTCTTATCAGCCCCAGCATTTT

D gene: -
V gene: TRBV4-1
J gene: TRBJ2-7
clone size: few
CDR3 protein: CASSRLVKVSEQYF
CDR3 DNA: TGCGCCAGCAGCCGGCTTGTAAAGGTCTCCGAGCAGTACTTC

D gene: -
V gene: TRBV27
J gene: TRBJ2-3
clone size: -
CDR3 protein: CASSSGPPSTDTQYF
CDR3 DNA: TGTGCCAGCAGTTCGGGGCCTCCTAGCACAGATACGCAGTATTTT

D gene: -
V gene: TRBV29-1
J gene: TRBJ2-1
clone size: many
CDR3 protein: CSVGGTAYNEQFF
CDR3 DNA: TGCAGCGTGGGAGGGACAGCCTACAATGAGCAGTTCTTC

D gene: -
V gene: TRBV4-1
J gene: TRBJ1-2
clone size: few
CDR3 protein: CASSQPSGQYYGYTF
CDR3 DNA: TGCGCCAGCAGCCAACCGTCGGGCCAGTACTATGGCTACACCTTC

D gene: -
V gene: TRBV11-3
J gene: TRBJ2-5
clone size: -
CDR3 protein: CASSLESNTQETQYF
CDR3 DNA: TGTGCCAGCAGCTTAGAGAGTAACACTCAAGAGACCCAGTACTTC

D gene: TRBD1
V gene: TRBV7-9
J gene: TRBJ1-6
clone size: many
CDR3 protein: CASSQGQGYPISPLHF
CDR3 DNA: TGTGCCAGCAGCCAGGGACAGGGGTACCCAATTTCACCCCTCCACTTT

D gene: -
V gene: TRBV27
J gene: TRBJ1-6
clone size: few
CDR3 protein: CASSRGGNNSPLHF
CDR3 DNA: TGTGCCAGCAGCCGCGGGGGGAATAATTCACCCCTCCACTTT

D gene: -
V gene: TRBV28
J gene: TRBJ2-2
clone size: -
CDR3 protein: CAGSWDTGELFF
CDR3 DNA: TGTGCCGGCAGTTGGGACACCGGGGAGCTGTTTTTT

D gene: TRBD2
V gene: TRBV7-8
J gene: TRBJ2-3
clone size: many
CDR3 protein: CASSVTSGGARTDTQYF
CDR3 DNA: TGTGCCAGCAGCGTCACTAGCGGGGGGGCCAGGACAGATACGCAGTATTTT

D gene: -
V gene: TRBV4-1
J gene: TRBJ2-5
clone size: many
CDR3 protein: CASSQMGGAETQYF
CDR3 DNA: TGCGCCAGCAGCCAAATGGGTGGGGCGGAGACCCAGTACTTC

D gene: -
V gene: TRBV6-2/TRBV6-3
J gene: TRBJ2-2
clone size: -
CDR3 protein: CASSCGGTGELFF
CDR3 DNA: TGTGCCAGCAGTTGCGGAGGGACCGGGGAGCTGTTTTTT

D gene: -
V gene: TRBV6-8
J gene: TRBJ2-1
clone size: many
CDR3 protein: CASKSARPYNEQFF
CDR3 DNA: TGTGCCAGCAAGAGCGCGAGGCCCTACAATGAGCAGTTCTTC

D gene: TRBD1
V gene: TRBV9
J gene: TRBJ1-6
clone size: -
CDR3 protein: CASSVLTGGNSPLHF
CDR3 DNA: TGTGCCAGCAGCGTCTTGACAGGGGGGAATTCACCCCTCCACTTT

D gene: TRBD1
V gene: TRBV29-1
J gene: TRBJ2-7
clone size: many
CDR3 protein: CSVWDSRYYEQYF
CDR3 DNA: TGCAGCGTTTGGGACAGTCGTTACTACGAGCAGTACTTC

D gene: TRBD2
V gene: TRBV4-1
J gene: TRBJ2-7
clone size: -
CDR3 protein: CASSGEGEAEEQYF
CDR3 DNA: TGCGCCAGCAGTGGGGAGGGCGAGGCGGAGGAGCAGTACTTC

D gene: -
V gene: TRBV7-9
J gene: TRBJ2-1
clone size: -
CDR3 protein: CASRAKGGRGEQFF
CDR3 DNA: TGTGCCAGCAGGGCTAAGGGGGGGCGGGGTGAGCAGTTCTTC

D gene: -
V gene: TRBV7-8
J gene: TRBJ2-7
clone size: few
CDR3 protein: CARAGESRSEQYF
CDR3 DNA: TGTGCCAGGGCCGGTGAGTCACGGTCCGAGCAGTACTTC

D gene: -
V gene: TRBV11-1
J gene: TRBJ2-2
clone size: many
CDR3 protein: CASSPFPGELFF
CDR3 DNA: TGTGCCAGCAGCCCGTTCCCCGGGGAGCTGTTTTTT

D gene: -
V gene: TRBV6-2/TRBV6-3
J gene: TRBJ1-5
clone size: -
CDR3 protein: CASSPGLVEPQHF
CDR3 DNA: TGTGCCAGCAGCCCGGGACTGGTCGAGCCCCAGCATTTT

D gene: TRBD2
V gene: TRBV6-1
J gene: TRBJ2-7
clone size: few
CDR3 protein: CASSESSGGAYEQYF
CDR3 DNA: TGTGCCAGCAGTGAGTCTAGCGGGGGGGCTTACGAGCAGTACTTC

D gene: -
V gene: TRBV24-1
J gene: TRBJ2-1
clone size: many
CDR3 protein: CATSDLPTGLEQFF
CDR3 DNA: TGTGCCACCAGTGATCTGCCGACCGGCCTTGAGCAGTTCTTC

D gene: TRBD2
V gene: TRBV25-1
J gene: TRBJ2-5
clone size: few
CDR3 protein: CASSERREGRETQYF
CDR3 DNA: TGTGCCAGCAGTGAAAGGCGGGAGGGGAGAGAGACCCAGTACTTC

D gene: TRBD2
V gene: TRBV5-5
J gene: TRBJ2-3
clone size: many
CDR3 protein: CASSLISGAQVDTQYF
CDR3 DNA: TGTGCCAGCAGCTTGATTAGCGGGGCTCAAGTGGATACGCAGTATTTT

D gene: -
V gene: TRBV12-3/TRBV12-4
J gene: TRBJ2-4
clone size: -
CDR3 protein: CASSHGDPKNIQYF
CDR3 DNA: TGTGCCAGCAGCCACGGGGATCCCAAAAACATTCAGTACTTC

D gene: -
V gene: TRBV28
J gene: TRBJ1-1
clone size: many
CDR3 protein: CASSLYPAMNTEAFF
CDR3 DNA: TGTGCCAGCAGTTTATATCCAGCGATGAACACTGAAGCTTTCTTT

D gene: -
V gene: TRBV10-2
J gene: TRBJ2-1
clone size: few
CDR3 protein: CASSESKGGSGNEQFF
CDR3 DNA: TGCGCCAGCAGTGAGTCGAAAGGGGGGAGCGGCAATGAGCAGTTCTTC

D gene: -
V gene: TRBV2
J gene: TRBJ1-6
clone size: many
CDR3 protein: CASSEETGSPLHF
CDR3 DNA: TGTGCCAGCAGTGAAGAAACAGGTTCACCCCTCCACTTT

D gene: -
V gene: TRBV12-3/TRBV12-4
J gene: TRBJ2-1
clone size: many
CDR3 protein: CASSLGRGIYNEQFF
CDR3 DNA: TGTGCCAGCAGTTTAGGGAGGGGAATCTACAATGAGCAGTTCTTC

D gene: -
V gene: TRBV11-2
J gene: TRBJ2-5
clone size: many
CDR3 protein: CASSSSETQYF
CDR3 DNA: TGTGCCAGCAGCTCTTCGGAGACCCAGTACTTC

D gene: -
V gene: TRBV6-9
J gene: TRBJ1-2
clone size: -
CDR3 protein: CASSSRGDYTF
CDR3 DNA: TGTGCCAGCAGTTCGAGGGGGGACTACACCTTC

D gene: TRBD2
V gene: TRBV7-8
J gene: TRBJ2-5
clone size: many
CDR3 protein: CASRSTSALGTQYF
CDR3 DNA: TGTGCCAGCAGATCGACTAGCGCCCTGGGGACCCAGTACTTC

D gene: -
V gene: TRBV6-1
J gene: TRBJ1-6
clone size: -
CDR3 protein: CANRVGRQDSPLHF
CDR3 DNA: TGTGCCAACAGGGTGGGTAGGCAGGATTCACCCCTCCACTTT

D gene: -
V gene: TRBV20-1
J gene: TRBJ1-5
clone size: -
CDR3 protein: CSATRGFSNQPQHF
CDR3 DNA: TGCAGTGCAACCCGGGGTTTTAGCAATCAGCCCCAGCATTTT

D gene: TRBD2
V gene: TRBV3-1
J gene: TRBJ2-7
clone size: few
CDR3 protein: CASSQGTSGTYEQYF
CDR3 DNA: TGTGCCAGCAGCCAAGGGACTAGCGGCACCTACGAGCAGTACTTC

D gene: -
V gene: TRBV7-3
J gene: TRBJ2-6
clone size: many
CDR3 protein: CASSLRDTSGANVLTF
CDR3 DNA: TGTGCCAGCAGCTTACGGGACACCTCTGGGGCCAACGTCCTGACTTTC

D gene: TRBD1
V gene: TRBV10-3
J gene: TRBJ1-2
clone size: many
CDR3 protein: CAISGTGSNYGYTF
CDR3 DNA: TGTGCCATCAGTGGGACAGGGTCTAACTATGGCTACACCTTC

D gene: TRBD1
V gene: TRBV29-1
J gene: TRBJ2-7
clone size: many
CDR3 protein: CSVEGQGEYYEQYF
CDR3 DNA: TGCAGCGTTGAGGGACAGGGGGAGTACTACGAGCAGTACTTC